The text below deals with one T cell receptor (beta chain). Only one count was recorded for this clone. Its antigen remains undetermined. Base quality data are lacking; no much larger clone is found one base away. Libraries came from the immunoSEQ multiplex PCR assay. For the multiplex PCR, a mixture combining 60 forward primers for TCR Vbeta segments and 13 reverse primers for TCR Jbeta segments was used. A multiplex PCR assay on genomic DNA amplified the CDR3 region of rearranged TCR beta genes. The amplified TCR beta libraries were sequenced on the Illumina HiSeq System as 87-base-pair reads. The study's processing was this. A later analysis tallied roughly 78 million unique TCR beta chains across the 666 repertoires, and 10 million to 11 million of those chains were shared by two or more donors. Raw reads were error-corrected and collapsed into unique sequences with a nearest-neighbor algorithm that merged closely related sequences to remove PCR and sequencing errors. Alignment of CDR3 sequences to IMGT reference sequences was used to assign V, D and J gene segments. For a sequence to be retained, a match of at least six nucleotides to both a V gene segment and a J gene segment was required. Rearrangements were classified as productive when the CDR3 lacked stop codons and remained in frame with V and J, and all other rearrangements were classified as non-productive. Following IMGT convention, CDR3 was defined as the stretch from the second conserved V-encoded cysteine up to the conserved J-encoded phenylalanine. In an earlier analysis of approximately 500 of the donors, sequences lacking an unambiguous match to a single V gene segment were excluded. In an earlier analysis of roughly 600 of the donors, a V segment was called functional when productive rearrangements were above 56.7%, and segregating when the standard deviation between donors exceeded 5%. A statistical classification framework was built for diagnosing cytomegalovirus status from the catalog of TCR beta chain sequences. In a later analysis, TCR nucleotide sequences were compared against IMGT/GENE-DB human TR gene sequences so that V and J genes could be assigned. In a later analysis, CDR3 sequences and most-parsimonious VDJ recombination scenarios were assigned using the TCRdist pipeline. In a later analysis, each TCR beta chain was defined by its CDR3 amino acid sequence together with its V-gene family, and reads without a unique V-gene family were excluded. As a way to deal with suspected cross-contamination and a sequencing artifact, a later analysis dropped nearly 600 nucleotide sequences that were highly shared and had low generation probability. In a later analysis, a clonal expansion index was calculated for each public chain from normalized within-repertoire ranks of inferred template counts. A later analysis computed generation probabilities with a VDJ recombination model fitted to out-of-frame rearrangements, and checked the results against IGoR. In a later analysis, hypergeometric tests were used to score TCR-TCR, TCR-HLA and TCR-CMV co-occurrence, with a repertoire-size bias correction applied to TCR pairs. In a later analysis, false discovery rates were estimated by permuting HLA or CMV assignments 20 times. In a later analysis, co-occurring TCRs were grouped with DBSCAN, and TCRdist sequence similarity was added when clustering was performed within HLA-allele-positive subsets. Repertoires with fewer than 30,000 or more than 120,000 public chains, plus five repertoires with anomalous nucleotide sharing, were excluded from co-occurrence clustering. Not all clones reach the TCRdb copy of this immuneACCESS table, which keeps in-frame sequences only. Checked studies attribute under half of the gap to unresolved V genes and leave the rest unexplained. V, J and clone size are taken as reported in that table, and D and trimming were inferred from the DNA itself. Counted in this sample were over 100,000 clones; 75% to 90% of them appeared once. About 7.5% of the sample rests with the top ten.

The cohort comprised around 700 healthy bone marrow donors. All cohort members were sampled while nominally healthy, although unrecorded immune exposures were likely present. The donor was CMV seropositive and belonged to the group of 270 or so seropositive cohort members. A peripheral blood sample was provided by each donor, and peripheral blood mononuclear cells were used for TCR beta sequencing. Genomic DNA extraction from the blood cell samples was performed with the Qiagen DNeasy Blood Extraction Kit. These data originate in a study of cytomegalovirus exposure and HLA in healthy donors (dated by TCRdb to 2015 to 2018). Background for the entire study: An earlier analysis of roughly 570 of the donors reported about 280 Gb of sequence data and about 120 million unique TCR beta sequences obtained from about 180 million T cells. An early release that covered 640 HLA-typed donors contained around 300 gigabases of sequencing data and about 93 million unique TCR sequences. Of the roughly 410 genotyped donors, 75% to 85% were placed in the genetic ancestry cluster associated with self-reported Caucasian donors. The study aimed to test whether cataloging public T cell receptors could reveal signatures of past pathogen exposure. The study profiled the T cell repertoires of hundreds of subjects by immunosequencing and related them to cytomegalovirus serostatus. A separate validation cohort of 100 to 150 different subjects was used in addition to the approximately 670-subject first cohort. To predict cytomegalovirus infection status, the study combined high-throughput TCR immunosequencing, statistical association of individual TCRs with disease status, and machine learning. A later analysis re-examined previously published TCR beta repertoires from around 670 donors and added high-resolution HLA genotyping to investigate patterns of TCR occurrence. The later analysis used no new phenotypic data to find candidate immune exposures, relying instead on TCR beta sequences and their occurrence across donors. To decide whether each TCR beta V gene segment behaved as functional or pseudogenic, an earlier analysis of fewer than 750 of the donors relied on high-throughput TCR beta sequencing. Donor age, sex, ethnicity and CMV serostatus were compiled together with the repertoire data. A later genetic analysis took genome-wide SNP genotypes for 398 of the 666 donors and used that subset as a discovery cohort. Every repertoire in the discovery cohort had been generated on one and the same sequencing platform. HLA typing covered class I and class II loci at four-digit resolution. The number of typed donors differed by locus: roughly 629-640 for A, B, C, DRB1 and DQB1; 500 to 550 for DQA1; around 610 for DPA1; and 400 to 480 for DPB1. About five DR-DQ haplotypes were treated as single units for association and clustering because of strong linkage in the cohort. Across around 400 genotyped donors of the cohort, an average of approximately 200,000 unique TCR beta nucleotide sequences per donor were sequenced, and around 19% of those sequences were non-productive. Points the paper makes about the study in general: When HLA alleles, especially DR and DQ, strongly co-occurred, TCR associations were difficult to assign to individual alleles. A total of fewer than 200 TCR beta chains were listed by the study as associated with cytomegalovirus. In this cohort, only TCR beta chains were sequenced, and detectable features were limited by the absence of alpha or paired-chain data. Because HLA typing was missing for some donors at each locus, association tests included only the typed subset. In a later analysis, TCR association rates were found to vary across HLA loci, with the most associated TCRs seen for DRB1 alleles and the fewest for HLA-C alleles. In both the original and validation cohorts, the classifier was reported to diagnose cytomegalovirus status with high specificity and sensitivity. Most TCR sequences were seen in very few donors, while some public TCRs were found in many individuals. The authors suggested that the approach could potentially be extended to other disease states and immunological phenotypes. Because counts were too low, roughly 18 rarely observed V segments, including chromosome 9 orphons, were left out of the earlier analysis of some 600 of the donors. Roughly uniform sequencing depth across donors was assumed in presence/absence analyses, although this assumption may not hold. A further reported finding was that TCR beta sequences accurately predicted the HLA-A and HLA-B alleles for most subjects in the first cohort. Because the 87-base-pair reads could not distinguish some IMGT-functional V segments, including TRBV6-2 and TRBV6-3, those segments were excluded. In an earlier analysis of about 540 of the donors, most TCR beta V segments were observed in productive rearrangements about 87% or about 30% of the time, broadly matching IMGT annotations. In vitro tests confirmed that a few of the cytomegalovirus-associated TCR beta chains recognize cytomegalovirus antigens. A later analysis reported that several top co-occurrence clusters appeared linked to parvovirus B19, influenza, CMV and Epstein-Barr virus. In a later analysis, most CMV-associated TCR beta chains were found to appear HLA-restricted, with HLA associations seemingly driven largely by CMV exposure. A later genetic analysis associated a missense DCLRE1C variant with V-gene and J-gene trimming of TCR beta chains, and an independent cohort replicated the association. In a later genetic analysis, fewer N-insertions in productive TCRs were reported among donors in an Asian-associated ancestry cluster than the 666-donor mean. For the cohort, immune exposure information was limited to CMV serostatus. In a later analysis, HLA-associated TCR beta chains showed more clonal expansion and lower generation probabilities than non-associated chains that were equally common. Correlated functional status among segregating V segments might reflect linkage disequilibrium, but an unknown experimental factor could not be ruled out. A group of highly shared sequence variants was considered likely to be a technical artifact of the sequencing pipeline. Specific HLA alleles were associated with around 18,000 TCR beta sequences at a false discovery rate of 0.05 in a later analysis.

Relative to germline, V is 10 bases shorter and J is 3 bases shorter, with 10 bases between their ends. The CDR3 measures 12 amino acids from cysteine to phenylalanine. The sequence is cut down to CDR3 DNA, 36 bases in frame from base 1. In the germline V gene, CDR1 corresponds to MNHNS and CDR2 to SASEGT. The V gene is TRBV6-1 and the J gene is TRBJ1-5, and possibly TRBD1, on 5 matching bases. This TCR was recovered from a woman aged 50 to 65 in good health and CMV-seropositive. The sample consisted of PBMCs. The CDR3 has the sequence CATDRFNQPQHF. The DNA is TGTGCCACAGACAGATTCAATCAGCCCCAGCATTTT.